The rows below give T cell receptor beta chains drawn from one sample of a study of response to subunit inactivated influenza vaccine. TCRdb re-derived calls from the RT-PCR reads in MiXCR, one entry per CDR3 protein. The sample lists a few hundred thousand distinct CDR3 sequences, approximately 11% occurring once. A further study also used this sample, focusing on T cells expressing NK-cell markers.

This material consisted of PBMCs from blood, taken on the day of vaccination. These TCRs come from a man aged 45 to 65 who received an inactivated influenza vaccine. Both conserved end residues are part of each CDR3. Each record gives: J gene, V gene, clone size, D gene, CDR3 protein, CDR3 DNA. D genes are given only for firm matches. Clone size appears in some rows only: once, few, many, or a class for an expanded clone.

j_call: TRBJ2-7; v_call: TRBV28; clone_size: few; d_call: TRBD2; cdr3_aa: CASSLVQGLAGGYEQYF; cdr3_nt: TGTGCCAGCAGTTTAGTCCAGGGACTAGCGGGGGGATACGAGCAGTACTTC
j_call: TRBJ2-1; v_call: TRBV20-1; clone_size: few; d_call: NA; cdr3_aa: CSARGTPYNEQFF; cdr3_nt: TGCAGTGCTAGAGGGACACCTTACAATGAGCAGTTCTTC
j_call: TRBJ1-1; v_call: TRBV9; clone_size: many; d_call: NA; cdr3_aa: CASSVGSQSSTEAFF; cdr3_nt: TGTGCCAGCAGCGTAGGAAGTCAGTCGAGCACTGAAGCTTTCTTT
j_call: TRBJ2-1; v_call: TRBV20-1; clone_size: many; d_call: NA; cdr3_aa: CSASPLIADSYNEQFF; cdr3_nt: TGCAGTGCTAGTCCCCTAATAGCGGACTCCTACAATGAGCAGTTCTTC
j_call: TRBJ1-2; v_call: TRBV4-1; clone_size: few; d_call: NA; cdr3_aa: CASSQVALGGYTF; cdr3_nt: TGCGCCAGCAGCCAAGTGGCTCTAGGCGGCTACACCTTC
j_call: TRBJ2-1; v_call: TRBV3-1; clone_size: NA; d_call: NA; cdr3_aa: CASSQQTYNEQFF; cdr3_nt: TGTGCCAGCAGCCAACAAACTTACAATGAGCAGTTCTTC
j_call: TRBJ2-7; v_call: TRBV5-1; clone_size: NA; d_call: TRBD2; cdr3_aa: CASSSRSGSKSYEQYF; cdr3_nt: TGCGCCAGCAGCTCCCGTAGCGGGAGCAAGTCCTACGAGCAGTACTTC
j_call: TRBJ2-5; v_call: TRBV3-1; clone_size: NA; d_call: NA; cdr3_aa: CASSRRGGTGETQYF; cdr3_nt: TGTGCCAGCAGCCGACGCGGCGGTACGGGGGAGACCCAGTACTTC
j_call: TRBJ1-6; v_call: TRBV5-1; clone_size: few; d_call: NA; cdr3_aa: CASSPDSQANSPLHF; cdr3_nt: TGCGCCAGCAGCCCGGACAGCCAGGCTAATTCACCCCTCCACTTT
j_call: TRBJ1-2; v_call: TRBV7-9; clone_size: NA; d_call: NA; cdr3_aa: CASSYTDNYGYTF; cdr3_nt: TGTGCCAGCAGCTATACAGACAACTATGGCTACACCTTC
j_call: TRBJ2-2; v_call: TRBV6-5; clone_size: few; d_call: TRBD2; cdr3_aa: CASSYSASGRAVTGELFF; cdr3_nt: TGTGCCAGCAGTTACTCGGCTAGCGGGAGGGCCGTAACCGGGGAGCTGTTTTTT
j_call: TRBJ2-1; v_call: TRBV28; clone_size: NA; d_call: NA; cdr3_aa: CASSSAGTGTNNEQFF; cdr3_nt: TGTGCCAGCAGCAGCGCGGGCACGGGGACCAACAATGAGCAGTTCTTC
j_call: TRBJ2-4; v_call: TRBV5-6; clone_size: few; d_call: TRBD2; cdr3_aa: CASSDTGGNIQYF; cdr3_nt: TGTGCCAGCAGCGACACGGGGGGAAACATTCAGTACTTC
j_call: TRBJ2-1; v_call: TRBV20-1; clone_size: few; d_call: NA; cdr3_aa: CSARPGLNSYNEQFF; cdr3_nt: TGCAGTGCTAGGCCGGGACTTAACTCCTACAATGAGCAGTTCTTC
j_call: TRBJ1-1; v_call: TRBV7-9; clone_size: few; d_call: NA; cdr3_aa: CASSPTIAEAFF; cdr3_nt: TGTGCCAGCAGCCCCACTATAGCCGAAGCTTTCTTT
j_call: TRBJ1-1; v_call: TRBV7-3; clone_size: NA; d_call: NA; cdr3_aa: CASSLQQRSEAFF; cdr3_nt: TGTGCCAGCAGCCTCCAGCAGCGGTCGGAAGCTTTCTTT
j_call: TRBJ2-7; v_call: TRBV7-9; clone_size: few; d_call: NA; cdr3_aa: CAIGVDSYEQYF; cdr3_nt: TGTGCCATAGGTGTCGATTCCTACGAGCAGTACTTC
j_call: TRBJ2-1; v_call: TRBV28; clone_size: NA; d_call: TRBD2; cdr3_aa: CASSRVASGYNEQFF; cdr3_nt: TGTGCCAGCAGCCGAGTGGCTAGCGGTTACAATGAGCAGTTCTTC
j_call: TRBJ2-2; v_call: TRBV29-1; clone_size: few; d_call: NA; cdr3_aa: CSVEDRETGELFF; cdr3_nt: TGCAGCGTTGAAGATCGCGAGACCGGGGAGCTGTTTTTT
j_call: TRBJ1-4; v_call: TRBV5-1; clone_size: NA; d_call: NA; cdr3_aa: CASTLTGATNEKLFF; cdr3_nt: TGCGCCAGCACCCTGACGGGTGCAACTAATGAAAAACTGTTTTTT
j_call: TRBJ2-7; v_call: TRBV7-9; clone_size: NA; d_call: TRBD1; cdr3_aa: CASSLLQGASEQYF; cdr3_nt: TGTGCCAGCAGCTTACTACAGGGGGCGTCCGAGCAGTACTTC
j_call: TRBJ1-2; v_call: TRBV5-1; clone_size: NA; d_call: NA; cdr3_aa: CASSQGGLMRGYTF; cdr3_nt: TGCGCCAGCAGCCAAGGAGGGTTGATGCGTGGCTACACCTTC
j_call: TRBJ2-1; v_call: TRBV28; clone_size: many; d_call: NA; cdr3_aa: CASSLPGPPYNEQFF; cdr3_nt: TGTGCCAGCAGTTTACCGGGGCCGCCCTACAATGAGCAGTTCTTC
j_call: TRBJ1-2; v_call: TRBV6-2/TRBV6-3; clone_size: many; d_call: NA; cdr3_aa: CASTNSGGGYYGYTF; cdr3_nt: TGTGCCAGCACCAACTCCGGCGGGGGGTATTATGGCTACACCTTC
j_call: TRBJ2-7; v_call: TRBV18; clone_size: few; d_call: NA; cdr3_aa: CASSRGNHEQYF; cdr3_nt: TGTGCCAGCTCACGAGGAAACCACGAGCAGTACTTC